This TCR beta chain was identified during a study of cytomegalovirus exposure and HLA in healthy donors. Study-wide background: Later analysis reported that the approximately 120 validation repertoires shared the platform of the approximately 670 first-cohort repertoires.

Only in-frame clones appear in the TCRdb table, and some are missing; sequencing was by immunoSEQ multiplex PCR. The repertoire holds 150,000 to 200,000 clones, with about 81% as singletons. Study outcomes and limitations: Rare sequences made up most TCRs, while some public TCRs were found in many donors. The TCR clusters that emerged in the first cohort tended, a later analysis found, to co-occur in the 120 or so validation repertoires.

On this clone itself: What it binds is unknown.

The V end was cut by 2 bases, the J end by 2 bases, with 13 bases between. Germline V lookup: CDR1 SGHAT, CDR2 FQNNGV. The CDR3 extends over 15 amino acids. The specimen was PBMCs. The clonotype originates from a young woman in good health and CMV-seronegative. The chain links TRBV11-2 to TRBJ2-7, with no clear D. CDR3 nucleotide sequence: TGTGCCAGCAGCTTACTCCTAACAGAGACCTACGAGCAGTACTTC. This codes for CASSLLLTETYEQYF.